These 19 T cell receptor beta chains share one sample of origin, sequenced in a study of T cells in Graves' hyperthyroidism and ophthalmopathy. Amplification of TCR beta CDR3 regions was performed using RNA transcripts as template. During a first-round RT-PCR of the TCR CDR3, the HTBI primer set was used. One entry per CDR3 protein results from TCRdb running MiXCR on the multiplex PCR reads. This table holds about 200,000 distinct CDR3 sequences, about 15% found once. Input material: blood. Receptor source: a woman between 45 and 60 years old with Graves' hyperthyroidism.

This rearrangement joins TRBV6-4 to TRBJ2-7, with a possible D match to TRBD1 (6 bases). Germline CDR1 reads MRHNA; CDR2 reads SNTAGT. This CDR3 has 13 amino acids. V lost 3 bases, J lost 8 bases, and 14 bases lay in between. In nucleotides, the CDR3 is TGTGCCAGCAGTGAAGCTCAGGGGAGTAAGCAGTACTTC. This encodes CASSEAQGSKQYF.

This clonotype appeared many times. The chain recombines TRBV30 with TRBJ2-1; D gene ambiguous. The CDR3 has 11 amino acids. Trimming left V 3 bases short and J 4 bases short, with 4 bases between. Per the germline V gene, CDR1 is GTSNPN and CDR2 is SVGIG (reference sequence). The CDR3 DNA is TGTGCCTGGAGGAGTTACAATGAGCAGTTCTTC. This translates into CAWRSYNEQFF. The complete variable domain, with remaining parts taken from reference TRBV30 and TRBJ2-1, reads SQTIHQWPATLVQPVGSPLSLECTVEGTSNPNLYWYRQAAGRGLQLLFYSVGIGQISSEVPQNLSASRPQDRQFILSSKKLLLSDSGFYLCAWRSYNEQFFGPGTRLTVL.

The CDR3 DNA sequence: TGTGCCAGCAGCGAACAAGACTCTGGAAACACCATATATTTT. This codes for CASSEQDSGNTIYF. The rearrangement joins TRBV9 to TRBJ1-3; D call uncertain. Germline lookup yields CDR1 SGDLS and CDR2 YYNGEE. The V end was cut by 3 bases, the J end by 0 bases, with 7 bases between. This CDR3 spans 14 amino acids.

This clonotype was recorded many times. The CDR3 spells CASSPPLAGGLMDNEQFF. The CDR3 DNA sequence: TGTGCCAGCTCACCACCGCTAGCGGGAGGGCTTATGGATAATGAGCAGTTCTTC. The chain links TRBV18 to TRBJ2-1; 12 bases are shared with TRBD2. Germline CDR1 KGHSH, CDR2 LQKENI. V lost 0 bases and J lost 7; bases outside the gene matches: 10. This CDR3 has 18 amino acids.

This clonotype was detected once. J is TRBJ1-1 and V is TRBV5-1; D is unresolved. The germline CDR1 and CDR2 sequences are SGHRS and YFSETQ. Trimming shortened V by 0 bases and J by 5 bases, and 17 bases separated the two germline ends. The CDR3 has 16 residues. The CDR3 region has the DNA TGCGCCAGCAGCTTGGGAGTCGGGCTGGGCCTGACTGAAGCTTTCTTT. Translating it yields CASSLGVGLGLTEAFF. The full variable domain, its missing parts supplied by reference TRBV5-1 and TRBJ1-1, is KAGVTQTPRYLIKTRGQQVTLSCSPISGHRSVSWYQQTPGQGLQFLFEYFSETQRNKGNFPGRFSGRQFSNSRSEMNVSTLELGDSALYLCASSLGVGLGLTEAFFGQGTRLTVV.

This clonotype was seen a few times. This may be a read error: a much more frequent sequence differs by one nucleotide. J is TRBJ2-1 and V is TRBV7-3; 8 positions match TRBD1. The CDR3 contains 15 residues. Per germline, CDR1 SGHTA and CDR2 FQGTGA. Trimming took 7 bases from V and 4 from J; bases not matched to a gene: 9. The CDR3 region has the DNA TGTGCCAGCAACGTATACGGGGACAGGTACAATGAGCAGTTCTTC. Translation: CASNVYGDRYNEQFF.

This clonotype was seen ten or more times. The genes are TRBV6-1 and TRBJ1-5; D remains ambiguous. Trimming stripped 4 bases from V and 0 bases from J, with 10 bases between. Per germline, CDR1 MNHNS and CDR2 SASEGT. The CDR3 covers 15 residues. CDR3 nucleotides: TGTGCCAGCAGTGTTGCCCCCTCTAGCAATCAGCCCCAGCATTTT. As protein: CASSVAPSSNQPQHF.

The sample holds many counts of this clonotype. V is TRBV28 and J is TRBJ2-1; D is possibly TRBD2 (5 bases). In germline, CDR1 is MDHEN, CDR2 SYDVKM. CDR3 length: 15 amino acids. V was shortened by 7 bases and J by 8 bases, with 21 bases between the two germline ends. Here the CDR3 reads CASNKVLREWDEQFF. For the CDR3, the DNA is TGTGCCAGCAATAAGGTGTTGAGGGAGTGGGATGAGCAGTTCTTC.

V usage is TRBV19 and J usage is TRBJ2-7; D remains unclear. The CDR3 is made up of 13 amino acids. V dropped 10 bases and J dropped 0 bases, with 13 bases sitting between them. Per germline, CDR1 LNHDA and CDR2 SQIVND (reference sequence). The CDR3 bases are TGTGCCACCGCACAATACCTCTCCTACGAGCAGTACTTC. This codes for CATAQYLSYEQYF.

This clonotype was counted ten times or more. This chain uses TRBV11-2 with TRBJ1-2; weak D call: TRBD1 (6 bases). The V gene lost 1 base and the J gene lost 2 bases, with 11 bases spanning the gap. Germline CDR1 reads SGHAT; CDR2 reads FQNNGV. The CDR3 runs to 15 residues. In nucleotides, the CDR3 is TGTGCCAGCAGCTTAGGCTTGGGGGCGAACTATGGCTACACCTTC. This gives the protein CASSLGLGANYGYTF.

V gene TRBV19 combines with J gene TRBJ2-7, with 10 bases identical to TRBD1. Germline V gene data show CDR1 as LNHDA and CDR2 as SQIVND (reference sequence). V lost 1 base to trimming and J lost 6 bases; unmatched junction nucleotides: 6. The CDR3 totals 15 residues. As DNA, the CDR3 is TGTGCCAGTAGTATAGCCGGGACAGGGGTGATCGAGCAGTACTTC. This translates into CASSIAGTGVIEQYF.

This clonotype was seen at least ten times. The chain links TRBV3-1 to TRBJ2-1; no clear D. The CDR3 sequence is 14 residues long. The germline V and J ends were trimmed by 0 bases and 1 base, with 4 bases remaining between them. The germline V gene has CDR1 LGHDT and CDR2 YNNKEL (reference sequence). The CDR3, as DNA: TGTGCCAGCAGCCAAGATGCGTCCTACAATGAGCAGTTCTTC. It is translated as CASSQDASYNEQFF.

The chain uses TRBV5-5 and TRBJ1-1; the D gene is possibly TRBD1 (6 bases). Trimming left V 2 bases short and J 3 bases short, with 14 bases between. From germline, CDR1 is SGHKS and CDR2 YYEKEE (reference sequence). This CDR3 has 15 residues. This CDR3 reads CASSLEATGYTEAFF. DNA for the CDR3: TGTGCCAGCAGCTTAGAAGCAACAGGGTACACTGAAGCTTTCTTT.

This sequence joins TRBV18 and TRBJ2-7, with D perhaps matching TRBD1 or TRBD2 (5 bases each). This CDR3 comprises 14 residues. V gave up 0 bases and J gave up 6 bases, with 12 bases separating them. CDR1 and CDR2 from the germline V gene are KGHSH and LQKENI. The CDR3 loop reads CASSPPVLRGEQYF. CDR3 bases: TGTGCCAGCTCACCACCAGTCTTGAGGGGCGAGCAGTACTTC.

This clonotype was recorded many times. The rearrangement uses TRBV6-1 and TRBJ1-1; D call uncertain. Germline CDR1 is MNHNS and CDR2 is SASEGT. The CDR3 sequence is 14 residues long. Trimming cost V 1 base and J 0 bases, with 6 bases left between them. The CDR3, as DNA: TGTGCCAGCAGTGAAGGGAGGGTGAACACTGAAGCTTTCTTT. Translating it yields CASSEGRVNTEAFF.

This clonotype showed up just a few times. CDR3 DNA: TGTGCCATCGGAAACAGTAATGAAAAACTGTTTTTT. Its translation is CAIGNSNEKLFF. The chain carries TRBV10-3 and TRBJ1-4; D not certain. Deletions cut 8 bases from V and 4 bases from J, with 8 bases between. The CDR3 is 12 residues long. Looked up from germline, CDR1 is ENHRY and CDR2 is SYGVKD.

This clonotype was picked up many times. A junction end diverges from the germline sequence, so it may reflect a read error. V usage is TRBV7-7 and J usage is TRBJ2-5, with 8 bases fitting TRBD2. Germline lookup yields CDR1 SSHAT and CDR2 FNYEAQ (reference sequence). The length of the CDR3 is 14 residues. In DNA form, the CDR3 reads TGTGCTAGCAGCCGACTAGCGAAACAAGAGACCCAGTACTTC. Protein product: CASSRLAKQETQYF.

In this sample, this clonotype turned up many times. The chain has TRBV20-1 and TRBJ2-7, with D possibly being TRBD1 (5 bases). This CDR3 is built from 15 residues. V was pared by 4 bases and J by 2 bases, with 18 bases between. Per germline, CDR1 DFQATT and CDR2 SNEGSKA (reference sequence). CDR3 nucleotide sequence: TGCAGTGCTATAAAAGACAGCAAAATAACCTACGAGCAGTACTTC. Protein sequence: CSAIKDSKITYEQYF.

The rearrangement joins TRBV15 to TRBJ1-5, with D hard to call. V shed 1 base and J shed 11 bases, with 15 bases lying between them. The CDR3 spans 14 residues. The germline gives CDR1 LNHNV, CDR2 YYDKDF (reference sequence). The CDR3 DNA is TGTGCCACCAGCAGAGGCACACCCCTTACAGCCCAGCATTTT. It yields the protein CATSRGTPLTAQHF.